This entry is about one TCR beta chain. The source of the sample is a study of T cell changes during pregnancy in multiple sclerosis. The CDR3 has 13 residues. The V gene's germline CDR1 is MNHEY and CDR2 SMNVEV (reference sequence). Trimming cost V 8 bases and J 4 bases, with 14 bases left between them. TCRdb's table, derived via immunoSEQ multiplex PCR, lists solely in-frame clones and lacks some. Here the sample spans under 65,000 clones, more than 85% being singletons. The sample in question was CD8+ T cells from peripheral blood mononuclear cells, obtained in the third trimester of pregnancy. The chain links TRBV27 to TRBJ2-5; weak D call: TRBD1 (7 bases). The sequence came from a female donor with multiple sclerosis, enrolled in a pregnancy study. The CDR3 loop is CASGPQGGETQYF. DNA of the CDR3: TGTGCCAGCGGTCCGCAGGGGGGAGAGACCCAGTACTTC.